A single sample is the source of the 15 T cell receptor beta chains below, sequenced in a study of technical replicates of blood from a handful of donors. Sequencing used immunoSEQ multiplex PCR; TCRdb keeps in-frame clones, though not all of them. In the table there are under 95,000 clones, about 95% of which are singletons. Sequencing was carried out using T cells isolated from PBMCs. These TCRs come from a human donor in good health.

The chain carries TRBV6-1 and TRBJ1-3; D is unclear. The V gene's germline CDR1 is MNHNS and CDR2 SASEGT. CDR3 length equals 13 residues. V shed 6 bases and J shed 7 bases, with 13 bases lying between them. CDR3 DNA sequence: TGTGCCAGCAGCGCCGGGATCCGCAACACCATATATTTT. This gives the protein CASSAGIRNTIYF.

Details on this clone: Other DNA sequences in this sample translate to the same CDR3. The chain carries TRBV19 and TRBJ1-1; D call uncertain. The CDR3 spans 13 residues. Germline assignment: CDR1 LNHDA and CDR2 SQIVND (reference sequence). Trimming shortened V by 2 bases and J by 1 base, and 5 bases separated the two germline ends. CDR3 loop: CASSILRNTEAFF. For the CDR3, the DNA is TGTGCCAGTAGTATACTCAGGAACACTGAAGCTTTCTTT. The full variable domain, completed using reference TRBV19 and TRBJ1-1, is DGGITQSPKYLFRKEGQNVTLSCEQNLNHDAMYWYRQDPGQGLRLIYYSQIVNDFQKGDIAEGYSVSREKKESFPLTVTSAQKNPTAFYLCASSILRNTEAFFGQGTRLTVV.

The CDR3 protein is CASSVRGYTEAFF. In DNA form, the CDR3 reads TGTGCCAGCAGTGTCAGGGGCTACACTGAAGCTTTCTTT. The gene calls are TRBV2 and TRBJ1-1; perhaps TRBD1 as D (6 bases). The V and J ends lost 4 bases and 3 bases respectively, with 9 bases between them. Per the germline V gene, CDR1 is SNHLY and CDR2 is FYNNEI. The CDR3 has 13 amino acids.

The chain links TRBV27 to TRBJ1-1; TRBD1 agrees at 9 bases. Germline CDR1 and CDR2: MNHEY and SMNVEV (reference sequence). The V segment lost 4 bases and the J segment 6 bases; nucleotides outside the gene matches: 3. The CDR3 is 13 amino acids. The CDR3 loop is CASSSRTGAEAFF. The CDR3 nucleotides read TGTGCCAGCAGTTCCCGGACAGGGGCTGAAGCTTTCTTT.

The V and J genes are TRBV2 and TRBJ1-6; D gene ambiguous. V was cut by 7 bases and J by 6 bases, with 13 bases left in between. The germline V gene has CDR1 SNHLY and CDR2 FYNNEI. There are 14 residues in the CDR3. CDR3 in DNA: TGTGCCAGCATCCCCGACACTTTTAATTCACCCCTCCACTTT. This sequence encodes CASIPDTFNSPLHF.

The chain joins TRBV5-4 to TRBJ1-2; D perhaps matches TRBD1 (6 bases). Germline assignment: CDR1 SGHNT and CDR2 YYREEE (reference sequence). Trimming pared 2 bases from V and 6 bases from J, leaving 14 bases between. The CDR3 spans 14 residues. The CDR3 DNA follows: TGTGCCAGCAGCTTCAAATCAGGGGCGAATGGCTACACCTTC. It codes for CASSFKSGANGYTF.

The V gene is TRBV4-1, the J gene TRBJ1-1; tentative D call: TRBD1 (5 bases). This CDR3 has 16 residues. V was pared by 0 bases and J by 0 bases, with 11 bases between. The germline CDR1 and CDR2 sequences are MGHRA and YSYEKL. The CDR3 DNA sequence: TGCGCCAGCAGCCAAGACATAACAGGATTGAACACTGAAGCTTTCTTT. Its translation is CASSQDITGLNTEAFF.

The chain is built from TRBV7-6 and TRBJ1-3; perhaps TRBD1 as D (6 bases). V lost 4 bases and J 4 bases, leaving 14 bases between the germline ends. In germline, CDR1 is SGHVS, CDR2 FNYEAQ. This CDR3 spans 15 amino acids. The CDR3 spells CASSSNTGSGNTIYF. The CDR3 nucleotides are TGTGCCAGCAGCTCCAACACAGGGTCCGGAAACACCATATATTTT. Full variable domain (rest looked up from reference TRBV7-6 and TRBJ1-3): GAGVSQSPRYKVTKRGQDVALRCDPISGHVSLYWYRQALGQGPEFLTYFNYEAQQDKSGLPNDRFSAERPEGSISTLTIQRTEQRDSAMYRCASSSNTGSGNTIYFGEGSWLTVV.

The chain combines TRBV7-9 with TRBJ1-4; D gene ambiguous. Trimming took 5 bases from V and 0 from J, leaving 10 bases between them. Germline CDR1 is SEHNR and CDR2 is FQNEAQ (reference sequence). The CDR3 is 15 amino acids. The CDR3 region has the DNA TGTGCCAGCAGCCGAGTCGGTGCAACTAATGAAAAACTGTTTTTT. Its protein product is CASSRVGATNEKLFF. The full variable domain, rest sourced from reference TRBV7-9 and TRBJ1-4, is DTGVSQNPRHKITKRGQNVTFRCDPISEHNRLYWYRQTLGQGPEFLTYFQNEAQLEKSRLLSDRFSAERPKGSFSTLEIQRTEQGDSAMYLCASSRVGATNEKLFFGSGTQLSVL.

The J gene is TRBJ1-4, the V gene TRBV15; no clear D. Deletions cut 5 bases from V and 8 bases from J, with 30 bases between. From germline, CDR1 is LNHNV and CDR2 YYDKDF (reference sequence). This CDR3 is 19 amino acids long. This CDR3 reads CATSGWEEGGRRVYEKLFF. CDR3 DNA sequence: TGTGCCACCAGCGGCTGGGAGGAGGGAGGAAGAAGGGTTTACGAAAAACTGTTTTTT.

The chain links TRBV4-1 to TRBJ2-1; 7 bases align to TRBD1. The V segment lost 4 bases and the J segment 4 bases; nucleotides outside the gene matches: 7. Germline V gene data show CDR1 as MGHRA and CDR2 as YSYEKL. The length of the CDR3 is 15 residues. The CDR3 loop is CASSPPGQKYNEQFF. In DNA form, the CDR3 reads TGCGCCAGCAGCCCCCCGGGACAGAAATACAATGAGCAGTTCTTC.

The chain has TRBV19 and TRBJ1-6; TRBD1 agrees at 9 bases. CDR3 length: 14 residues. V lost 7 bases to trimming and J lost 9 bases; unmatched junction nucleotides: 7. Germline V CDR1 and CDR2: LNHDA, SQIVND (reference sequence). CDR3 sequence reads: CASTSRDRVSPLHF. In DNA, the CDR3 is TGTGCCAGTACGTCCCGGGACAGGGTTTCACCCCTCCACTTT.

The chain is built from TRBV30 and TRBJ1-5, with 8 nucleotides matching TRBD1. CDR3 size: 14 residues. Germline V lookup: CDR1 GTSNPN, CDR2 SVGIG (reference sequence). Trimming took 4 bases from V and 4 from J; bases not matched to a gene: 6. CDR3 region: CAWNDRGGNQPQHF. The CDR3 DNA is TGTGCCTGGAACGACAGGGGAGGGAATCAGCCCCAGCATTTT. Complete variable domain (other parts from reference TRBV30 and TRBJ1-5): SQTIHQWPATLVQPVGSPLSLECTVEGTSNPNLYWYRQAAGRGLQLLFYSVGIGQISSEVPQNLSASRPQDRQFILSSKKLLLSDSGFYLCAWNDRGGNQPQHFGDGTRLSIL.

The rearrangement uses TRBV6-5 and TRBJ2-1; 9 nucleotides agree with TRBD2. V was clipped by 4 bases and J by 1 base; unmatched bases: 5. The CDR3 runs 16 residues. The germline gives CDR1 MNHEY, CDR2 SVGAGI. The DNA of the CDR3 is TGTGCCAGCAGTTCGTCGCTAGCGGGGTCCTACAATGAGCAGTTCTTC. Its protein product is CASSSSLAGSYNEQFF.

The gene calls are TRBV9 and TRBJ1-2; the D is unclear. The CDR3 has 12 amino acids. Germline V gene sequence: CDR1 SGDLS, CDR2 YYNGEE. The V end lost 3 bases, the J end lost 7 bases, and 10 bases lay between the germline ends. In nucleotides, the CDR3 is TGTGCCAGCAGCGGGGCGTTCGCTGGCTACACCTTC. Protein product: CASSGAFAGYTF.